This T cell receptor beta chain was documented in a study of regulatory T cells in long-lasting Graves disease. Arm-PCR of CDR3 regions and iRepertoire HTBI primers were used to build TCR beta libraries. MiXCR, run by TCRdb on the multiplex PCR reads, gives a single entry per CDR3 protein. The sample contains more than 400,000 distinct CDR3 sequences, 15% to 20% of which appear only once. The time point is: newly diagnosed GD, antithyroid drugs for less than 3 months. Extracted PBMC RNA gave rise to the TCR library. In its sample, this clonotype was seen many times. The sample also formed part of further work on T cells in Graves' hyperthyroidism and ophthalmopathy.

The TCR was taken from a man in his forties or fifties with Graves disease. Specimen: peripheral blood mononuclear cells (PBMCs), collected at new diagnosis, from a patient treated with antithyroid drugs.

CDR3 residues: CASSPAGRVYSYEQYF. DNA for the CDR3: TGTGCCAGCAGTCCCGCGGGCAGGGTATACTCCTACGAGCAGTACTTC. This chain links TRBV27 with TRBJ2-7; the D gene could be TRBD1 or TRBD2 (5 bases each). This CDR3 contains 16 residues. Germline V gene sequence: CDR1 MNHEY, CDR2 SMNVEV (reference sequence). The germline V and J ends were trimmed by 5 bases and 0 bases, with 17 bases remaining between them.